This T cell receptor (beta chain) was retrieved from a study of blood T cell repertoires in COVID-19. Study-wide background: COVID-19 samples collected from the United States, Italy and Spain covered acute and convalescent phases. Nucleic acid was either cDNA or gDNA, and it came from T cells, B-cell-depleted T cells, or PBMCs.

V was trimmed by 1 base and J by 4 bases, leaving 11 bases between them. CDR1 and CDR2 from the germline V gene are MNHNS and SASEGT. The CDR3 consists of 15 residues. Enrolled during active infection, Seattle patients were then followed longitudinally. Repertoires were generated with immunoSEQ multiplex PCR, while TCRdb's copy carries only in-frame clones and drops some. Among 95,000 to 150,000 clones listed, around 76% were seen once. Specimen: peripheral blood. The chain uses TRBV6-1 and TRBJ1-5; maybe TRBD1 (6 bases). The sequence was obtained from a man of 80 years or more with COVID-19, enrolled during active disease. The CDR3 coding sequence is TGTGCCAGCAGTGAAGGAGGGGACACAAATCAGCCCCAGCATTTT. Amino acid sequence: CASSEGGDTNQPQHF.